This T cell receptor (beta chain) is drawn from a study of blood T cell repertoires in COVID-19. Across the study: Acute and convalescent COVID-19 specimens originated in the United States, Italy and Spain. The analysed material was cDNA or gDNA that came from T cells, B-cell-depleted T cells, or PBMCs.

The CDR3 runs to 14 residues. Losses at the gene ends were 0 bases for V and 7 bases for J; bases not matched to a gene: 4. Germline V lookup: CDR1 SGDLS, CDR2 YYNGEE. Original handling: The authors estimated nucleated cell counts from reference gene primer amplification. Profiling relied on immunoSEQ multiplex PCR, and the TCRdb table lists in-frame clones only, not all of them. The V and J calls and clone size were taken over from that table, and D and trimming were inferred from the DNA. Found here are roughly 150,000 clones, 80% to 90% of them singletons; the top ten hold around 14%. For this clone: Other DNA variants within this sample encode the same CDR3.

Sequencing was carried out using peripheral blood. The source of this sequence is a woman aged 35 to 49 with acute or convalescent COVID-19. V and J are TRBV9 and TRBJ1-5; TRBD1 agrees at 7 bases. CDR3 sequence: CASSVGGGGQPQHF. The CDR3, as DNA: TGTGCCAGCAGCGTAGGAGGGGGCGGACAGCCCCAGCATTTT.